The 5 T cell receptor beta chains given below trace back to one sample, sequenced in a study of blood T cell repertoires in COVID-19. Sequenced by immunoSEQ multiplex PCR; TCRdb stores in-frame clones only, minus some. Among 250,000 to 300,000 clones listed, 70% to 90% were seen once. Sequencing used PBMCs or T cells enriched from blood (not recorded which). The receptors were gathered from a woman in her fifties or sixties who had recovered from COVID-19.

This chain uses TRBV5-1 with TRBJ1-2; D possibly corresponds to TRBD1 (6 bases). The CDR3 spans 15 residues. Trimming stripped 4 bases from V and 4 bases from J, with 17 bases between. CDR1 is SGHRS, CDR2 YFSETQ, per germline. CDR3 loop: CASSPGTRPFYGYTF. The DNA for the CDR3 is TGCGCCAGCAGCCCCGGGACAAGGCCTTTCTATGGCTACACCTTC.

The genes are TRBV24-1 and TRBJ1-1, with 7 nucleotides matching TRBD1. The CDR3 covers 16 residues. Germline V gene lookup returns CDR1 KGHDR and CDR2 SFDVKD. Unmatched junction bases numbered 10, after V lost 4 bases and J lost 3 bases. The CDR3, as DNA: TGTGCCACCAGTGACCGCGACAGGGTTAAGGACACTGAAGCTTTCTTT. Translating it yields CATSDRDRVKDTEAFF.

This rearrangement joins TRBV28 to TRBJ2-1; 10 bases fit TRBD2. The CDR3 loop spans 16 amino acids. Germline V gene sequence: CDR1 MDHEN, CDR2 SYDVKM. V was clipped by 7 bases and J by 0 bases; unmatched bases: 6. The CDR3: CASTGASGSSYNEQFF. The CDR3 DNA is TGTGCCAGCACAGGGGCTAGCGGGAGCTCCTACAATGAGCAGTTCTTC.

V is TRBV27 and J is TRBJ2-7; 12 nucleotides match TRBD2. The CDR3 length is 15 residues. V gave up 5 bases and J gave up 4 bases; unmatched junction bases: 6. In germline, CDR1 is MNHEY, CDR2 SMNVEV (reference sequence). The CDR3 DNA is TGTGCCAGCAGTCTGACTAGCGGGAGTTTTTACGAGCAGTACTTC. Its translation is CASSLTSGSFYEQYF.

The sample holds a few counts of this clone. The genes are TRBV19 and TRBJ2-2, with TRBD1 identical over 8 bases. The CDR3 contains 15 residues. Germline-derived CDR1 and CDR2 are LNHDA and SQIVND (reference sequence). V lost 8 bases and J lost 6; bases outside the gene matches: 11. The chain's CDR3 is CASESPGQGPGELFF. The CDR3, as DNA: TGTGCCAGTGAGTCCCCCGGACAGGGCCCCGGGGAGCTGTTTTTT. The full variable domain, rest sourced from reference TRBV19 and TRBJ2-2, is DGGITQSPKYLFRKEGQNVTLSCEQNLNHDAMYWYRQDPGQGLRLIYYSQIVNDFQKGDIAEGYSVSREKKESFPLTVTSAQKNPTAFYLCASESPGQGPGELFFGEGSRLTVL.